This T cell receptor beta chain was obtained from a study of blood T cell repertoires in COVID-19. On the study more broadly: Researchers got acute and convalescent COVID-19 samples from the United States, Italy and Spain. T cells, B-cell-depleted T cells, or PBMCs provided the cDNA or gDNA that served as material.

The CDR3 spans 17 residues. Trimming removed 4 bases from V and 2 bases from J; junction bases left unmatched: 9. Germline CDR1 SGHTA, CDR2 FQGTGA. Seattle-derived patients entered the study during active infection and were followed longitudinally. Using immunoSEQ multiplex PCR, the repertoire was profiled, and TCRdb retains in-frame clones only, with some absent. The sample has just under 350,000 clones; approximately 91% are singletons. Sample: peripheral blood. This TCR came from a woman aged 70 to 79 with COVID-19, enrolled during active disease. The chain employs TRBV7-3 and TRBJ2-3; 10 nucleotides agree with TRBD2. Here the CDR3 DNA reads TGTGCCAGCAGCTCCGGATCAGCGGGGGGGCCCACAGATACGCAGTATTTT. Its translation: CASSSGSAGGPTDTQYF. Full variable domain (missing parts from reference TRBV7-3 and TRBJ2-3): GAGVSQTPSNKVTEKGKYVELRCDPISGHTALYWYRQSLGQGPEFLIYFQGTGAADDSGLPNDRFFAVRPEGSVSTLKIQRTERGDSAVYLCASSSGSAGGPTDTQYFGPGTRLTVL.